This TCR beta chain was captured in a study of blood T cells in healthy people across ages. This clonotype appeared a few times. The antigen is not known. The CDR3 is made up of 14 amino acids. V shed 1 base and J shed 2 bases, with 12 bases lying between them. Germline lookup yields CDR1 DFQATT and CDR2 SNEGSKA (reference sequence). A second about 7 to 11 cycle PCR used barcoded and J-beta primers. Via MiXCR, TCRdb re-called the 5' RACE reads, giving one row per CDR3 protein. The repertoire has about 780,000 distinct CDR3 sequences, 35% to 60% of them found once; the top ten carry less than 20%. Notes on the study in general: A strong correlation was found between TCR beta diversity and the percentage of naive T cells.

The sequence derives from an elderly man in good health. Sequenced: blood. The V gene is TRBV20-1, the J gene TRBJ2-7; no clear D gene. In nucleotides, the CDR3 is TGCAGTGCTAGAGTTCCCCTCCCACCCTACGAGCAGTACTTC. Translating gives CSARVPLPPYEQYF.